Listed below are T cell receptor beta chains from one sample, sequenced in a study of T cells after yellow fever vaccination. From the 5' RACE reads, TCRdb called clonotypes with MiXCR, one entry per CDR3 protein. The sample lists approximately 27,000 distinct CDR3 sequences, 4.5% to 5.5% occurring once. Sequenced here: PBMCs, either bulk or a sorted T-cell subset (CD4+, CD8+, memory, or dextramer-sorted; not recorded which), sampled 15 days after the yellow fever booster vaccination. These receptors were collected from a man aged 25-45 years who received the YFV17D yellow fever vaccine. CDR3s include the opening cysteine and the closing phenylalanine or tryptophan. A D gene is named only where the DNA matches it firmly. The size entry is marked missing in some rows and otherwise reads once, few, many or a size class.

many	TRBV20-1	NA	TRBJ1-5	CSARDMEGGWSNQPQHF	TGCAGTGCTAGAGATATGGAGGGCGGGTGGAGCAATCAGCCCCAGCATTTT
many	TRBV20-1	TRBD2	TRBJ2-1	CSTLPPSGSSYNEQFF	TGCAGCACCCTTCCGCCTAGCGGGAGTTCCTACAATGAGCAGTTCTTC
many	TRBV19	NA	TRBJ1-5	CGSGDVSNQPQHF	TGTGGTTCGGGGGACGTAAGCAATCAGCCCCAGCATTTT
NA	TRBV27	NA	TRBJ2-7	CAFSLYRFSTSDKNYEQYF	TGTGCCTTCAGTTTATATCGGTTTAGTACCTCGGACAAGAACTACGAGCAGTACTTC
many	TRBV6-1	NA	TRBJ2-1	CASSEGFTEQFF	TGTGCCAGCAGTGAAGGGTTCACAGAGCAGTTCTTC
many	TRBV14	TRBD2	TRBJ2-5	CASSSTSGTQETQYF	TGTGCCAGCAGCTCCACTAGCGGGACCCAAGAGACCCAGTACTTC
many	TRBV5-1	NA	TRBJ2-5	CASSRAIQETQYF	TGCGCCAGCAGTCGGGCTATTCAAGAGACCCAGTACTTC
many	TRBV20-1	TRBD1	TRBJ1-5	CSATGGLSNQPQHF	TGCAGTGCTACAGGGGGCCTTAGCAATCAGCCCCAGCATTTT
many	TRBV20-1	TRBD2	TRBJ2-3	CSARHSSGSSLNTQYF	TGCAGTGCTAGGCATTCGAGCGGGAGTAGTTTAAATACGCAGTATTTT
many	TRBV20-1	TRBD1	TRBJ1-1	CSAPHRGGLNTEAFF	TGCAGTGCCCCCCACAGGGGAGGGCTGAACACTGAAGCTTTCTTT
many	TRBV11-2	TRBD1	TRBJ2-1	CASSLVGLGQKYNEQFF	TGTGCCAGCAGCTTAGTCGGGCTGGGACAGAAGTACAATGAGCAGTTCTTC
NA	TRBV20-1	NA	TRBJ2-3	CSARSLSGTRTDTQYF	TGCAGTGCTAGATCCCTCTCCGGGACGCGCACAGATACGCAGTATTTT
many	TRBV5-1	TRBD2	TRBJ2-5	CASSHISGSPETQYF	TGCGCCAGCAGCCATATTAGCGGGAGTCCAGAGACCCAGTACTTC
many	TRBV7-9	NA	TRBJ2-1	CASSLTYNEQFF	TGTGCCAGCAGCTTAACCTACAATGAGCAGTTCTTC
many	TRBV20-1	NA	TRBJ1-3	CSASQRGNTIYF	TGCAGTGCTAGCCAACGGGGAAACACCATATATTTT
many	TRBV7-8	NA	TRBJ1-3	CASSLRDWGNTIYF	TGTGCCAGCAGCTTAAGGGATTGGGGAAACACCATATATTTT
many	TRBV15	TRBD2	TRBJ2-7	CATKADGRAVNEQYF	TGTGCCACCAAGGCCGACGGGAGGGCCGTAAACGAGCAGTACTTC
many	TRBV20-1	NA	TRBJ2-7	CSAGRETYEQYF	TGCAGTGCTGGCCGGGAAACCTACGAGCAGTACTTC